These 29 T cell receptor beta chains share one sample of origin, sequenced in a study of T cell clonotyping in hematopoietic cell transplantation. Time point reported: recipient sample about 28 days before transplant, after cytoreduction. Assay used: immunoSEQ multiplex PCR; TCRdb lists only in-frame clones, some missing. The table has tens of thousands of clones, about 95% seen once. Specimen: peripheral blood mononuclear cells, collected before stem cell transplant. The receptor source for this set is a woman aged 50 to 65 with acute myeloid leukemia. Some clones in this sample may be carry-over from other donors' samples.

The chain couples TRBV7-8 to TRBJ1-5, with D possibly matching TRBD1 (6 bases). Trimming cost V 1 base and J 6 bases, with 13 bases left between them. The CDR3 contains 15 residues. Germline CDR1 is SGHVS and CDR2 is FQNEAQ. The CDR3 coding sequence is TGTGCCAGCAGCTTAGGGGACATAGGGGGTCAGCCCCAGCATTTT. The encoded protein is CASSLGDIGGQPQHF.

The J gene is TRBJ1-4, the V gene TRBV27; 8 bases map to TRBD1. This CDR3 is built from 14 residues. Germline CDR1 is MNHEY and CDR2 is SMNVEV (reference sequence). J gave up 4 bases and V 6 bases, and 4 bases lay outside the gene matches. This CDR3 is CASRRQGINEKLFF. CDR3 in DNA: TGTGCCAGCAGGAGACAGGGGATTAATGAAAAACTGTTTTTT.

The V and J genes are TRBV7-2 and TRBJ2-7, with no clear D. Looked up from germline, CDR1 is SGHTA and CDR2 is FQGNSA. CDR3 length: 12 amino acids. The ends were cut back, 1 base at V and 2 bases at J, with 3 bases in the middle. This chain's CDR3 is CASSLETYEQYF. For the CDR3, the DNA is TGTGCCAGCAGCTTAGAAACCTACGAGCAGTACTTC.

This sequence joins TRBV5-4 and TRBJ2-5, with 9 bases aligning to TRBD1. The CDR3 spans 15 residues. The germline CDR1 and CDR2 sequences are SGHNT and YYREEE (reference sequence). With V trimmed by 3 bases and J by 4 bases, 7 bases remained unmatched. In DNA form, the CDR3 reads TGTGCCAGCAGCTCGGGACAGGGTATGAGAGAGACCCAGTACTTC. Amino acids: CASSSGQGMRETQYF.

The rearrangement uses TRBV6-1 and TRBJ1-5, with a possible D match to TRBD1 (5 bases). V was trimmed by 10 bases and J by 0 bases, leaving 10 bases between them. This CDR3 spans 13 amino acids. The germline CDR1 and CDR2 sequences are MNHNS and SASEGT. The CDR3: CAISQGSNQPQHF. For the CDR3, the DNA is TGTGCCATTTCCCAGGGTAGCAATCAGCCCCAGCATTTT.

The rearrangement links TRBV2 to TRBJ1-5; D call uncertain. Germline CDR1 and CDR2: SNHLY and FYNNEI. Trimming stripped 5 bases from V and 1 base from J, with 21 bases between. This CDR3 is built from 18 residues. The DNA for the CDR3 is TGTGCCAGCAGTCCTTTGGGAGTAAACGGAGAGAGCAATCAGCCCCAGCATTTT. Translation gives CASSPLGVNGESNQPQHF.

This chain links TRBV10-1 with TRBJ1-1, with D hard to call. The V end lost 4 bases, the J end lost 2 bases, and 8 bases lay between the germline ends. This CDR3 spans 13 amino acids. Germline V CDR1 and CDR2: WNHNN, SYGVQD (reference sequence). The CDR3 region is CASSGSANTEAFF. DNA for the CDR3: TGCGCCAGCAGTGGTTCAGCTAACACTGAAGCTTTCTTT.

The genes are TRBV19 and TRBJ2-7; D remains ambiguous. The CDR3 loop spans 14 amino acids. CDR1 and CDR2 (germline): LNHDA, SQIVND (reference sequence). Trimming shortened V by 5 bases and J by 1 base, and 12 bases separated the two germline ends. In DNA form, the CDR3 reads TGTGCCAGTAGTCCCGATCCGGGTTCCTACGAGCAGTACTTC. Its translation: CASSPDPGSYEQYF.

The sample holds one count of this clone. This chain joins TRBV7-2 and TRBJ1-2; D might be TRBD1 (5 bases). The CDR3 length is 13 residues. Germline-derived CDR1 and CDR2 are SGHTA and FQGNSA. Trimming took 5 bases from V and 8 from J, leaving 15 bases between them. CDR3 amino acids: CASSDDRIKGYTF. CDR3 nucleotides: TGTGCCAGCAGCGACGACAGAATTAAAGGCTACACCTTC.

This chain uses TRBV6-5 with TRBJ1-4; 7 bases are shared with TRBD1. The germline V gene has CDR1 MNHEY and CDR2 SVGAGI. The CDR3 totals 14 residues. Trimming at V came to 6 bases and at J to 3 bases, leaving 4 bases not matched to a gene. The CDR3 loop is CASSSGTANEKLFF. The CDR3 DNA is TGTGCCAGCAGCTCCGGGACAGCTAATGAAAAACTGTTTTTT.

The chain uses TRBV2 and TRBJ2-6, with D hard to call. Trimming shortened V by 3 bases and J by 4 bases, and 13 bases separated the two germline ends. Looked up from germline, CDR1 is SNHLY and CDR2 is FYNNEI. The CDR3 loop spans 16 amino acids. CDR3 region: CASSDSRSRGANVLTF. Written as DNA, the CDR3 is TGTGCCAGCAGTGACTCAAGGTCGCGGGGGGCCAACGTCCTGACTTTC.

J is TRBJ1-2 and V is TRBV5-1, with no clear D. This CDR3 has 15 residues. Trimming removed 4 bases from V and 0 bases from J, with 13 bases in between. Germline values: CDR1 SGHRS, CDR2 YFSETQ. CDR3 nucleotides: TGCGCCAGCAGCCAAAGTCTCGGGACTAACTATGGCTACACCTTC. Translating it yields CASSQSLGTNYGYTF.

CDR3 residues: CASSLGRETQYF. CDR3 nucleotides: TGTGCCAGCAGCTTAGGCCGGGAGACCCAGTACTTC. V and J are TRBV13 and TRBJ2-5; D uncertain. This CDR3 is 12 amino acids long. Germline-derived CDR1 and CDR2 are PRHDT and FYEKMQ (reference sequence). The V and J ends lost 0 bases and 5 bases respectively, with 4 bases between them. The full variable domain, with the rest looked up from reference TRBV13 and TRBJ2-5, is AAGVIQSPRHLIKEKRETATLKCYPIPRHDTVYWYQQGPGQDPQFLISFYEKMQSDKGSIPDRFSAQQFSDYHSELNMSSLELGDSALYFCASSLGRETQYFGPGTRLLVL.

V is TRBV29-1 and J is TRBJ2-7, with D tentatively TRBD1 (6 bases). V dropped 1 base and J dropped 1 base, with 8 bases sitting between them. In germline, CDR1 is SQVTM, CDR2 ANQGSEA. This CDR3 region has 13 residues. CDR3 nucleotide sequence: TGCAGCGTTGAAGTGGGGGCATCCTACGAGCAGTACTTC. This gives the protein CSVEVGASYEQYF.

The chain has TRBV7-6 and TRBJ2-2; D gene uncertain. The V end lost 1 base, the J end lost 3 bases, and 6 bases lay between the germline ends. Germline values: CDR1 SGHVS, CDR2 FNYEAQ. This CDR3 is 14 amino acids long. The DNA for the CDR3 is TGTGCCAGCAGCTTAGTCGTTGACACCGGGGAGCTGTTTTTT. It specifies CASSLVVDTGELFF.

The chain has TRBV6-5 and TRBJ1-2; no firm D call. The germline CDR1 and CDR2 sequences are MNHEY and SVGAGI. The CDR3 covers 13 residues. The ends were cut back, 7 bases at V and 2 bases at J, with 11 bases in the middle. The CDR3 DNA follows: TGTGCCAGCACCAACCAGGTGAACTATGGCTACACCTTC. This translates into CASTNQVNYGYTF.

This rearrangement joins TRBV28 to TRBJ1-2, with D possibly being TRBD1 (5 bases). The V end was cut by 1 base, the J end by 8 bases, with 14 bases between. The CDR3 contains 14 residues. The germline V gene has CDR1 MDHEN and CDR2 SYDVKM. DNA of the CDR3: TGTGCCAGCAGTTTATTTCGGGGCTCAGTGGGCTACACCTTC. Translating it yields CASSLFRGSVGYTF.

This clone was detected once. The genes are TRBV2 and TRBJ1-2; TRBD1 might be the D (6 bases). Trimming took 5 bases from V and 5 from J, leaving 12 bases between them. Per the germline V gene, CDR1 is SNHLY and CDR2 is FYNNEI. The CDR3 has 13 amino acids. For the CDR3, the DNA is TGTGCCAGCAGTCTAGGGGGGGGGTATGGCTACACCTTC. It codes for CASSLGGGYGYTF. Together with reference TRBV2 and TRBJ1-2, the CDR3 gives the full variable domain: EPEVTQTPSHQVTQMGQEVILRCVPISNHLYFYWYRQILGQKVEFLVSFYNNEISEKSEIFDDQFSVERPDGSNFTLKIRSTKLEDSAMYFCASSLGGGYGYTFGSGTRLTVV.

This CDR3 reads CASSTRQGNEQFF. CDR3 nucleotide sequence: TGTGCCAGCAGCACAAGACAGGGGAATGAGCAGTTCTTC. The chain couples TRBV27 to TRBJ2-1; 8 bases align to TRBD1. CDR1 is MNHEY and CDR2 is SMNVEV in the germline V gene (reference sequence). The CDR3 contains 13 residues. The V gene end was trimmed by 6 bases and the J gene end by 7 bases; junction bases not matched to a gene: 5.

V usage is TRBV2 and J usage is TRBJ2-7, with TRBD2 identical over 8 bases. The germline V gene has CDR1 SNHLY and CDR2 FYNNEI. CDR3 length equals 14 residues. Trimming took 4 bases from V and 4 from J; bases not matched to a gene: 6. CDR3 bases: TGTGCCAGCAGTGTACTAGCGGAGCTTTACGAGCAGTACTTC. Protein: CASSVLAELYEQYF. Together with reference TRBV2 and TRBJ2-7, the CDR3 gives the full variable domain: EPEVTQTPSHQVTQMGQEVILRCVPISNHLYFYWYRQILGQKVEFLVSFYNNEISEKSEIFDDQFSVERPDGSNFTLKIRSTKLEDSAMYFCASSVLAELYEQYFGPGTRLTVT.

The V gene is TRBV19, the J gene TRBJ2-7; no firm D call. With 6 bases removed from V and 6 bases from J, the gap between germline ends came to 12 bases. CDR1 is LNHDA, CDR2 SQIVND, per germline (reference sequence). The CDR3 sequence is 12 residues long. DNA for the CDR3: TGTGCCAGTAGCCCGGATTTCACCGAGCAGTACTTC. It is translated as CASSPDFTEQYF.

This chain uses TRBV6-6 with TRBJ2-5; 7 bases agree with TRBD1. There are 14 residues in the CDR3. Germline CDR1 reads MNHNY; CDR2 reads SVGAGI (reference sequence). Trimming at V came to 5 bases and at J to 1 base, leaving 4 bases not matched to a gene. DNA of the CDR3: TGTGCCAGCAGTAGGACAGGCGGCCAAGAGACCCAGTACTTC. Translating it yields CASSRTGGQETQYF.

This clone has a single count. The gene calls are TRBV19 and TRBJ2-7; 9 bases line up with TRBD2. Germline V gene sequence: CDR1 LNHDA, CDR2 SQIVND (reference sequence). After removal of 5 bases from V and 3 bases from J, the junction contained 5 bases not matched to a gene. The CDR3 spans 14 residues. The CDR3 DNA sequence: TGTGCCAGTAGTGGTAGCGGGGGTAACTACGAGCAGTACTTC. Translating it yields CASSGSGGNYEQYF.

This clone was detected once. The genes are TRBV28 and TRBJ2-1; D possibly uses TRBD1 or TRBD2 (6 bases each). Germline loops: CDR1 MDHEN, CDR2 SYDVKM. Trimming left V 10 bases short and J 12 bases short, with 16 bases between. This CDR3 contains 11 residues. For the CDR3, the DNA is TGTGCCACGGGGGCCTGGGCGGGGCAGTTCTTC. This gives the protein CATGAWAGQFF. The complete variable domain, with remaining parts taken from reference TRBV28 and TRBJ2-1, reads DVKVTQSSRYLVKRTGEKVFLECVQDMDHENMFWYRQDPGLGLRLIYFSYDVKMKEKGDIPEGYSVSREKKERFSLILESASTNQTSMYLCATGAWAGQFFGPGTRLTVL.

This chain joins TRBV30 and TRBJ1-1; weak D call: TRBD1 (5 bases). This CDR3 comprises 13 residues. Germline V gene lookup returns CDR1 GTSNPN and CDR2 SVGIG (reference sequence). V gave up 0 bases and J gave up 3 bases, with 8 bases separating them. The CDR3 sequence: CAWSVLGDTEAFF. Here the CDR3 DNA reads TGTGCCTGGAGTGTCCTGGGGGACACTGAAGCTTTCTTT.

The V call is TRBV30, the J call TRBJ1-4; 8 bases fit TRBD1. Germline V gene sequence: CDR1 GTSNPN, CDR2 SVGIG (reference sequence). The V segment lost 5 bases and the J segment 7 bases; nucleotides outside the gene matches: 12. The CDR3 is 15 residues long. The CDR3 spells CAWAYGQGVGEKLFF. CDR3 DNA sequence: TGTGCCTGGGCTTACGGACAGGGAGTAGGTGAAAAACTGTTTTTT.

V usage is TRBV13 and J usage is TRBJ2-1; D call uncertain. Trimming took 1 base from V and 9 from J, leaving 7 bases between them. CDR1 PRHDT and CDR2 FYEKMQ come from the germline V gene (reference sequence). The CDR3 length is 12 residues. Here the CDR3 reads CASSLASGEQFF. CDR3 in DNA: TGTGCCAGCAGCTTAGCGTCGGGTGAGCAGTTCTTC.

The chain uses TRBV25-1 and TRBJ1-1; 7 positions match TRBD1. V dropped 4 bases and J dropped 4; count of bases not matched to a gene: 6. This CDR3 has 14 residues. The V gene's germline CDR1 is MGHDK and CDR2 SYGVNS. The CDR3 DNA follows: TGTGCCAGCAGTGGACAGGGCTGGGGCACTGAAGCTTTCTTT. It translates to CASSGQGWGTEAFF.

This clone was seen only once. This chain joins TRBV19 and TRBJ1-5, with D tentatively TRBD1 (6 bases). CDR3 length: 15 amino acids. Trimming left V 0 bases short and J 9 bases short, with 15 bases between. Germline V gene sequence: CDR1 LNHDA, CDR2 SQIVND (reference sequence). Here the CDR3 reads CASSIEWGRLLPQHF. In nucleotides, the CDR3 is TGTGCCAGTAGTATAGAATGGGGGCGCCTATTGCCCCAGCATTTT. Full variable domain (remainder filled in from reference TRBV19 and TRBJ1-5): DGGITQSPKYLFRKEGQNVTLSCEQNLNHDAMYWYRQDPGQGLRLIYYSQIVNDFQKGDIAEGYSVSREKKESFPLTVTSAQKNPTAFYLCASSIEWGRLLPQHFGDGTRLSIL.